The 6 T cell receptor beta chains below were found in one sample sequenced in a study of Ad26.COV2.S vaccination and SARS-CoV-2 variants. Treatment noted: around 19 received Ad26.COV2.S at low or high dose, single or two shots; about 5 received placebo; per-sample allocation not given. Sampling happened 63 days after the first vaccine or placebo injection. The method was immunoSEQ multiplex PCR; TCRdb's version includes in-frame clones alone and lacks a portion of them. The sample has hundreds of thousands of clones; about 87% are singletons. The input for sequencing was peripheral blood, taken in a trial of Ad26.COV2.S vaccine versus placebo. These receptors originate from a person aged 18-65 years who received the Ad26.COV2.S COVID-19 vaccine or a placebo.

CDR3 protein: CSVLTNSYEQYF. The CDR3 DNA reads TGCAGCGTTCTTACAAACTCCTACGAGCAGTACTTC. The chain uses TRBV29-1 and TRBJ2-7; unclear D gene. Germline CDR1 and CDR2: SQVTM and ANQGSEA. The CDR3 loop spans 12 amino acids. Trimming took off 5 bases at V and 0 bases at J, with 8 bases between the two ends.

The rearrangement uses TRBV9 and TRBJ1-2, with 11 bases aligning to TRBD1. The V gene's germline CDR1 is SGDLS and CDR2 YYNGEE. V was clipped by 5 bases and J by 7 bases; unmatched bases: 16. The CDR3 sequence is 17 residues long. Here the CDR3 DNA reads TGTGCCAGCAGAGACACAAAACACCCGGGACAGGGGGGTGGCTACACCTTC. It codes for CASRDTKHPGQGGGYTF.

Ten or more counts support this clone. This chain links TRBV6-5 with TRBJ1-2, with 9 nucleotides matching TRBD1. The junction had 9 bases not matched to a gene; V was cut back by 6 bases and J by 4 bases. The CDR3 sequence is 15 residues long. In germline, CDR1 is MNHEY, CDR2 SVGAGI. CDR3 sequence reads: CASRTGGLILYGYTF. The CDR3, as DNA: TGTGCCAGCAGAACAGGGGGCTTAATACTCTATGGCTACACCTTC.

This chain connects TRBV2 to TRBJ1-3; TRBD1 might be the D (6 bases). The V end lost 3 bases, the J end lost 0 bases, and 6 bases lay between the germline ends. Germline V gene data show CDR1 as SNHLY and CDR2 as FYNNEI. The CDR3 length is 14 residues. The CDR3 spells CASSEGHSGNTIYF. The CDR3 DNA is TGTGCCAGCAGTGAGGGACACTCTGGAAACACCATATATTTT.

The chain links TRBV6-2 or TRBV6-3 to TRBJ2-2; D is perhaps TRBD1 or TRBD2 (5 bases each). CDR1 is MNHEY and CDR2 is SVGEGT in the germline V gene. The CDR3 runs 13 residues. Trimming removed 2 bases at V and 6 bases at J, with 7 bases between. CDR3 sequence (DNA): TGTGCCAGCAGTTACGTGGGGGCCGGGGAGCTGTTTTTT. Protein sequence: CASSYVGAGELFF.

J is TRBJ1-1 and V is TRBV18; a weak D match, TRBD1 (5 bases). CDR3 size: 14 residues. Looked up from germline, CDR1 is KGHSH and CDR2 is LQKENI. V lost 3 bases to trimming and J lost 3 bases, with 11 bases between them. The CDR3 nucleotides read TGTGCCAGCTCACCTCTATCGGGGGACACTGAAGCTTTCTTT. Protein product: CASSPLSGDTEAFF.